A single sample is the source of the 18 T cell receptor beta chains below, sequenced in a study of cytomegalovirus exposure and HLA in healthy donors. PCR amplification relied on 60 Vbeta primers (plus 13 Jbeta primers). Using immunoSEQ multiplex PCR, the repertoire was profiled, and TCRdb retains in-frame clones only, with some absent. Here the sample spans fewer than 120,000 clones, less than 85% being singletons. The material sequenced was PBMCs. The receptors were sampled from a young man in good health and CMV-seropositive.

The rearrangement links TRBV5-1 to TRBJ2-1, with 7 bases aligning to TRBD1. V was clipped by 2 bases and J by 5 bases; unmatched bases: 4. Germline V gene sequence: CDR1 SGHRS, CDR2 YFSETQ. This CDR3 has 14 amino acids. The CDR3 nucleotides read TGCGCCAGCAGCTTCGACAGGGTCAACAATGAGCAGTTCTTC. Translated, it gives CASSFDRVNNEQFF.

This clone was seen a single time. The J gene is TRBJ2-7, the V gene TRBV6-5; D is undetermined. This CDR3 contains 13 residues. The ends were cut back, 2 bases at V and 3 bases at J, with 8 bases in the middle. Germline CDR1 is MNHEY and CDR2 is SVGAGI. In DNA form, the CDR3 reads TGTGCCAGCAGTTACCAATACAGCTACGAGCAGTACTTC. Its translation is CASSYQYSYEQYF.

This clone appeared once. V usage is TRBV6-6 and J usage is TRBJ1-5; 10 nucleotides match TRBD1. The germline CDR1 and CDR2 sequences are MNHNY and SVGAGI (reference sequence). Losses at the gene ends were 6 bases for V and 0 bases for J; bases not matched to a gene: 5. This CDR3 is built from 16 residues. CDR3 amino acids: CASSGQGVYSNQPQHF. The CDR3 nucleotides are TGTGCCAGCAGCGGACAGGGGGTTTATAGCAATCAGCCCCAGCATTTT.

The CDR3 DNA is TGTGCCAGCAGCACGGGACAGATCACTGAAGCTTTCTTT. Translation gives CASSTGQITEAFF. The chain combines TRBV7-2 with TRBJ1-1, with 7 bases that match TRBD1. The CDR3 is 13 residues long. Losses at the gene ends were 5 bases for V and 4 bases for J; bases not matched to a gene: 4. Germline values: CDR1 SGHTA, CDR2 FQGNSA.

This clone came up a few times. The chain employs TRBV19 and TRBJ1-5; TRBD1 matches 11 bases. The CDR3 is made up of 15 amino acids. CDR1 is LNHDA and CDR2 is SQIVND in the germline V gene (reference sequence). The V segment lost 6 bases and the J segment 4 bases; nucleotides outside the gene matches: 5. In DNA form, the CDR3 reads TGTGCCAGTAGATCCGGGACAGGGGGTAATCAGCCCCAGCATTTT. It codes for CASRSGTGGNQPQHF.

The rearrangement links TRBV5-1 to TRBJ1-2; tentative D call: TRBD1 (6 bases). The CDR3 runs to 13 residues. Trimming removed 0 bases at V and 4 bases at J, with 7 bases between. Germline assignment: CDR1 SGHRS and CDR2 YFSETQ. The CDR3 sequence: CASSLEDSYGYTF. The CDR3 DNA follows: TGCGCCAGCAGCTTGGAGGACAGCTATGGCTACACCTTC.

V is TRBV7-9 and J is TRBJ1-2, with 7 bases that match TRBD1. The CDR3 has 13 residues. In germline, CDR1 is SEHNR, CDR2 FQNEAQ (reference sequence). The V and J ends lost 7 bases and 7 bases, in that order; junction bases with no gene match: 9. CDR3 sequence reads: CASNRNRGGGYTF. The CDR3 coding sequence is TGTGCCAGCAACCGAAACAGGGGTGGTGGCTACACCTTC.

The chain employs TRBV28 and TRBJ2-1; no definite D call. CDR1 MDHEN and CDR2 SYDVKM come from the germline V gene. This CDR3 has 16 amino acids. The germline V and J ends were trimmed by 4 bases and 6 bases, with 19 bases remaining between them. The CDR3 spells CASSSRRFKASNEQFF. The CDR3 DNA reads TGTGCCAGCAGTTCCCGACGGTTTAAAGCTAGCAATGAGCAGTTCTTC.

The V call is TRBV5-1, the J call TRBJ2-7; possible D gene TRBD1, 6 bases. The germline V gene encodes CDR1 SGHRS and CDR2 YFSETQ. The length of the CDR3 is 13 residues. Trimming shortened V by 0 bases and J by 5 bases, and 9 bases separated the two germline ends. This chain's CDR3 is CASSLGTANEQYF. CDR3 DNA: TGCGCCAGCAGCTTGGGGACAGCCAACGAGCAGTACTTC.

The chain couples TRBV7-9 to TRBJ1-3; D gene uncertain. The germline V and J ends were trimmed by 1 base and 0 bases, with 13 bases remaining between them. The CDR3 is made up of 17 amino acids. The germline CDR1 and CDR2 sequences are SEHNR and FQNEAQ (reference sequence). The CDR3 bases are TGTGCCAGCAGCTTAGACCTTCCCTGGAGCTCTGGAAACACCATATATTTT. Its translation is CASSLDLPWSSGNTIYF.

The genes are TRBV29-1 and TRBJ1-1; D uncertain. Trimming removed 3 bases from V and 1 base from J, with 9 bases in between. Per the germline V gene, CDR1 is SQVTM and CDR2 is ANQGSEA. This CDR3 contains 13 residues. The chain's CDR3 is CSVDPEPNTEAFF. In nucleotides, the CDR3 is TGCAGCGTTGATCCCGAGCCGAACACTGAAGCTTTCTTT.

The rearrangement uses TRBV9 and TRBJ2-7, with a weak D call TRBD2 (5 bases). The CDR3 is 16 amino acids. V was shortened by 0 bases and J by 3 bases, with 16 bases between the two germline ends. From germline, CDR1 is SGDLS and CDR2 YYNGEE. CDR3 nucleotides: TGTGCCAGCAGCGTAGGCGCCGAGGGCGCCCACTACGAGCAGTACTTC. Amino acids: CASSVGAEGAHYEQYF.

The chain is built from TRBV4-2 and TRBJ1-5; 9 positions match TRBD1. Germline loops: CDR1 LGHNA, CDR2 YNFKEQ. The ends lost 0 bases at V and 6 bases at J; junction bases unmatched: 3. CDR3 length equals 15 residues. CDR3 in DNA: TGTGCCAGCAGCCAAGATAAACAGGGGGCTCAGCCCCAGCATTTT. It yields the protein CASSQDKQGAQPQHF.

The CDR3 loop is CANPAGGYEQYF. CDR3 in DNA: TGTGCCAACCCGGCAGGGGGCTACGAGCAGTACTTC. This chain joins TRBV2 and TRBJ2-7; 7 positions agree with TRBD1. Germline V gives CDR1 SNHLY, CDR2 FYNNEI. CDR3 size: 12 residues. The V segment lost 10 bases and the J segment 3 bases; nucleotides outside the gene matches: 6.

The chain employs TRBV6-5 and TRBJ2-7; 7 bases fit TRBD2. Germline CDR1 is MNHEY and CDR2 is SVGAGI. There are 15 residues in the CDR3. Trimming cost V 5 bases and J 6 bases; bases outside gene matches: 13. The chain's CDR3 is CASSPGGSKRPEQYF. The CDR3 region has the DNA TGTGCCAGCAGTCCCGGGGGGTCGAAAAGGCCCGAGCAGTACTTC.

The CDR3 nucleotides read TGTGCCAGCAGTTACTTTCGGGGGGCCACAGATACGCAGTATTTT. Residues: CASSYFRGATDTQYF. The chain recombines TRBV6-6 with TRBJ2-3; maybe TRBD2 (7 bases). Looked up from germline, CDR1 is MNHNY and CDR2 is SVGAGI (reference sequence). The CDR3 extends over 15 amino acids. Trimming removed 1 base from V and 2 bases from J, with 10 bases in between.

This chain uses TRBV27 with TRBJ2-3; TRBD2 matches at 15 bases. This CDR3 has 16 amino acids. Germline lookup yields CDR1 MNHEY and CDR2 SMNVEV (reference sequence). With V trimmed by 6 bases and J by 4 bases, 5 bases remained unmatched. The CDR3 protein is CASSSGLAGGPDTQYF. The CDR3 DNA reads TGTGCCAGCAGCTCCGGACTAGCGGGGGGGCCAGATACGCAGTATTTT.

This chain joins TRBV30 and TRBJ1-4; 10 bases are a match to TRBD1. Germline CDR1 and CDR2: GTSNPN and SVGIG (reference sequence). This CDR3 is built from 14 residues. Trimming removed 2 bases from V and 8 bases from J; junction bases left unmatched: 5. The CDR3 loop reads CAWSYGTGVEKLFF. CDR3 in DNA: TGTGCCTGGAGTTATGGGACAGGGGTGGAAAAACTGTTTTTT.